This is a list of T cell receptor beta chains from one sample in a study of human T cells and chemical hapten exposure. TCRdb ran MiXCR on the RACE reads and lists one entry per CDR3 protein. The table includes approximately 400,000 distinct CDR3 sequences, more than 4.5% detected once. Specimen: whole blood, collected in connection with sensitization to the hapten diphenylcyclopropenone (DPC). The receptors here all came from a woman in her 50s with alopecia areata. Some clones in this sample may be carry-over from other donors' samples. Each CDR3 is given with its conserved first and last residue. The D gene is left open where the match is weak. Expanded clones get a size class; other rows say once, few or many, or leave the size out.

>.|TRBD1|TRBJ2-7|TRBV2
TGTGCCAGCAGGACGGCCGGGACAGGGAGGAACGAGCAGTACTTC
CASRTAGTGRNEQYF
>many|.|TRBJ2-1|TRBV5-1
TGCGCCAGCAAGGACTCTTACAATGAGCAGTTCTTC
CASKDSYNEQFF
>.|TRBD1|TRBJ1-6|TRBV7-8
TGTGCCAGCAGCTTAGTAGGGAGACAGGGTTTTAATTCACCCCTCCACTTT
CASSLVGRQGFNSPLHF
>.|.|TRBJ2-1|TRBV29-1
TGCAGCGTTGATGAGAGCATTAATGAGCAGTTCTTC
CSVDESINEQFF
>.|.|TRBJ1-2|TRBV11-1
TGTGCCAGCAACGGACAGAACTATGGCTACACCTTC
CASNGQNYGYTF
>many|.|TRBJ1-2|TRBV18
TGTGCCAGCTCACCACCTGACCCTGCAACCTATGGCTACACCTTC
CASSPPDPATYGYTF
>.|.|TRBJ2-4|TRBV20-1
TGCAGTGCTAGCGGGACCGTGAGAGCCAAAAACATTCAGTACTTC
CSASGTVRAKNIQYF
>many|.|TRBJ1-2|TRBV6-5
TGTGCCAGCAGTTACTCGAAGGCCCAGATCTATGGCTACACCTTC
CASSYSKAQIYGYTF
>many|TRBD1|TRBJ1-6|TRBV18
TGTGCCAGCTCACCAGCATGGACAGGACCAAATTCACCCCTCCACTTT
CASSPAWTGPNSPLHF
>few|TRBD1|TRBJ2-2|TRBV7-9
TGTGCCAGCCCTGGGGGACAGGCGAACACCGGGGAGCTGTTTTTT
CASPGGQANTGELFF
>once|TRBD1|TRBJ2-2|TRBV7-9
TGTGCCAGCAGCTTATACGGGGCGACAGGGGCGCGCACCGGGGAGCTGTTTTTT
CASSLYGATGARTGELFF
>many|.|TRBJ2-2|TRBV6-2/TRBV6-3
TGTGCCAGCAGTTCCCATACTGGGACCGGGGAGCTGTTTTTT
CASSSHTGTGELFF
>few|.|TRBJ2-7|TRBV6-5
TGTGCCAGCAATGCCTATGTTACCTACGAGCAGTACTTC
CASNAYVTYEQYF
>many|.|TRBJ1-5|TRBV15
TGTGCCACCAGCAGATCCGGGAGAGATCAGCCCCAGCATTTT
CATSRSGRDQPQHF
>.|TRBD2|TRBJ2-2|TRBV6-5
TGTGCCAGCACCCCCATCAGCACTAGCGGGGCCGGGGAGCTGTTTTTT
CASTPISTSGAGELFF
>many|.|TRBJ2-7|TRBV5-1
TGCGCCAGCAGCCCGGAGGGCCCTACCTACGAGCAGTACTTC
CASSPEGPTYEQYF